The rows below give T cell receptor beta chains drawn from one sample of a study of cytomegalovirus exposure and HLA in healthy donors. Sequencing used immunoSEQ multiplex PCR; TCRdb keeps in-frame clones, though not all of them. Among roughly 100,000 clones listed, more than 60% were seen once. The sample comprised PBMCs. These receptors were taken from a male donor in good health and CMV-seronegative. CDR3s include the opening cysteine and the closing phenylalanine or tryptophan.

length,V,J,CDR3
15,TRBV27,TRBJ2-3,CASSGLAGGGDTQYF
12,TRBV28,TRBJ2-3,CAMGREMHTQYF
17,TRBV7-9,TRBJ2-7,CASSPPSGSQGSYEQYF
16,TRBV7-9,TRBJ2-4,CASSLPGSTTKNIQYF
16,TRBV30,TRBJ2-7,CAWSAGGIAGTYEQYF
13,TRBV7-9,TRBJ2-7,CASSLDGLGEQYF
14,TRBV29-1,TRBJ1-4,CSVATGSPNEKLFF
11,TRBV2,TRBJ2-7,CASSGLNEQYF
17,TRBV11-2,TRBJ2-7,CASSLGLAEPASYEQYF
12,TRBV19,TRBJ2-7,CARQTSVWEQYF
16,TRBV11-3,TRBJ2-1,CASSLGGRLARDEQFF
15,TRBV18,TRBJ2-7,CASSPPSGASGEQYF
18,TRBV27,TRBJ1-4,CASSSLYRDRATNEKLFF